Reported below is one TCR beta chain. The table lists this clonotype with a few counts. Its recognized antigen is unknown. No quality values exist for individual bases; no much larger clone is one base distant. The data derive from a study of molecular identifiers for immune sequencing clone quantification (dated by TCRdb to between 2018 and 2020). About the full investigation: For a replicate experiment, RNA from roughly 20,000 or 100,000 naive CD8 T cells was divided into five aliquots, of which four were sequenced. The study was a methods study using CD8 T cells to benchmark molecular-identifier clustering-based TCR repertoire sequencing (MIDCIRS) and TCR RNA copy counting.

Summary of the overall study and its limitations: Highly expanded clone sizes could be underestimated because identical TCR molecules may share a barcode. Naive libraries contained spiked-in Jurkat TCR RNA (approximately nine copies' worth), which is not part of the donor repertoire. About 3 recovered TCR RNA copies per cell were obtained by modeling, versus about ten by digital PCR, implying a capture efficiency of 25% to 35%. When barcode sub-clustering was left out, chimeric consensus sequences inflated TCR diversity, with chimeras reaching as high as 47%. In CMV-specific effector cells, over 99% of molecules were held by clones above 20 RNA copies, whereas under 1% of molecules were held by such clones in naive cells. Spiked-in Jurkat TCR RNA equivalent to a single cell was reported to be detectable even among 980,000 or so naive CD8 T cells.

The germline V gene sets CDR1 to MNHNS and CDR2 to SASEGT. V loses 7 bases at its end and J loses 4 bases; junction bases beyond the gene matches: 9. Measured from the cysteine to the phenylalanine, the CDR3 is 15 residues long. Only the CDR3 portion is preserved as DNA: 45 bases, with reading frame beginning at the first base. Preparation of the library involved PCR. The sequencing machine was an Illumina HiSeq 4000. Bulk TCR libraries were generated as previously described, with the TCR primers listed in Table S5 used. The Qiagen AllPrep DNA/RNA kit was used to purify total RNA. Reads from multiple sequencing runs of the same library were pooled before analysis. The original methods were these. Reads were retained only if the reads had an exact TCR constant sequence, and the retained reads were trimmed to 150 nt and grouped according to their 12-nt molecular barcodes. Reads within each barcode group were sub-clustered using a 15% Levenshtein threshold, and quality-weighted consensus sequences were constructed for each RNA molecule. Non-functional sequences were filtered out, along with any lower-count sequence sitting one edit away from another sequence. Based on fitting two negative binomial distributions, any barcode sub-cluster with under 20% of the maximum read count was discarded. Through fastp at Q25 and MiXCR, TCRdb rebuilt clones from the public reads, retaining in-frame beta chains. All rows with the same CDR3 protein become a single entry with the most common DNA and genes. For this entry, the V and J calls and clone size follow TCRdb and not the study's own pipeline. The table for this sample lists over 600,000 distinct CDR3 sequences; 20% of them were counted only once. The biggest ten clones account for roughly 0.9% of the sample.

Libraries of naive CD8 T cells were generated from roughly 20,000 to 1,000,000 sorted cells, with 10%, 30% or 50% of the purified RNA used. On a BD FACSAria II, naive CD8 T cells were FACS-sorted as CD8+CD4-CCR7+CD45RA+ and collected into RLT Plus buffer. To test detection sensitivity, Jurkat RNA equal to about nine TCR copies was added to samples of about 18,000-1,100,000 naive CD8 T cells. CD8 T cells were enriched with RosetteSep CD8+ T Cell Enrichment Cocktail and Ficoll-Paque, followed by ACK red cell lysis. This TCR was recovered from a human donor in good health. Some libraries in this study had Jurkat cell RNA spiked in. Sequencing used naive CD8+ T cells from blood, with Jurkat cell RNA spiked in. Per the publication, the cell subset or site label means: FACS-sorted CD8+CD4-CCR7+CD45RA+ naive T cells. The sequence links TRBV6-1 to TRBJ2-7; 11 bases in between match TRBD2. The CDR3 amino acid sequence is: CASNFRLAGGYEQYF. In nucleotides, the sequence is TGTGCCAGCAACTTCAGGCTAGCGGGAGGATACGAGCAGTACTTC.